The next 23 T cell receptor beta chains were all read from a single sample in a study of blood T cell repertoires in COVID-19. Clones were read by immunoSEQ multiplex PCR, and TCRdb kept only the in-frame ones, dropping some. There are 100,000 to 150,000 clones in the sample; less than 85% occur only once, and about a sixth lies in the top ten. Sequences were obtained from peripheral blood. The receptors shown here come from a woman of 80 years or more with acute or convalescent COVID-19.

The chain carries TRBV5-1 and TRBJ2-7; 8 bases fit TRBD1. CDR1 and CDR2 (germline): SGHRS, YFSETQ. The CDR3 sequence is 15 residues long. V lost 0 bases, J lost 0 bases, and 2 bases stayed unmatched. The CDR3 here is CASSLDRGFSYEQYF. The CDR3, as DNA: TGCGCCAGCAGCTTGGACAGGGGGTTCTCCTACGAGCAGTACTTC.

V gene TRBV20-1 combines with J gene TRBJ2-1; 12 bases agree with TRBD2. This CDR3 comprises 16 residues. V lost 3 bases to trimming and J lost 8 bases; unmatched junction nucleotides: 11. Germline V gene sequence: CDR1 DFQATT, CDR2 SNEGSKA (reference sequence). The CDR3 nucleotides are TGCAGTGCTAGTCCTAAGACTAGCGGGAGTTATTATGAGCAGTTCTTC. Protein: CSASPKTSGSYYEQFF.

The V call is TRBV2, the J call TRBJ2-3; 8 bases align to TRBD2. CDR1 and CDR2 from the germline V gene are SNHLY and FYNNEI. Trimming at V came to 8 bases and at J to 2 bases, leaving 9 bases not matched to a gene. This CDR3 comprises 15 residues. CDR3 nucleotide sequence: TGTGCCAGCGGAGGGACTAGAGGGTCCACAGATACGCAGTATTTT. It translates to CASGGTRGSTDTQYF.

The chain uses TRBV3-1 (or the pseudogene TRBV3-2) and TRBJ1-2; 7 nucleotides align to TRBD1. This CDR3 contains 15 residues. Unmatched junction bases numbered 10, after V lost 4 bases and J lost 5 bases. Germline lookup yields CDR1 LGHDT and CDR2 YNNKEL (reference sequence). The CDR3 DNA reads as TGTGCCAGCAGCCTTACTCTGGACAGGAATTATGGCTACACCTTC. This gives the protein CASSLTLDRNYGYTF.

This sequence joins TRBV19 and TRBJ1-5; no clear D gene. Trimming removed 1 base from V and 6 bases from J, with 10 bases in between. The CDR3 extends over 14 amino acids. Germline assignment: CDR1 LNHDA and CDR2 SQIVND (reference sequence). The CDR3 loop is CASSIAGVSQPQHF. The CDR3 region has the DNA TGTGCCAGTAGTATAGCCGGGGTAAGTCAGCCCCAGCATTTT.

This chain uses TRBV18 with TRBJ2-3; TRBD1 agrees at 8 bases. There are 16 residues in the CDR3. CDR1 is KGHSH and CDR2 is LQKENI in the germline V gene. The V and J ends lost 3 bases and 3 bases, in that order; junction bases with no gene match: 8. In nucleotides, the CDR3 is TGTGCCAGCTCACCCTACCGGACAGGGCCTACAGATACGCAGTATTTT. This codes for CASSPYRTGPTDTQYF.

The chain combines TRBV7-9 with TRBJ1-1; tentatively, D is TRBD1 (6 bases). Germline CDR1 reads SEHNR; CDR2 reads FQNEAQ (reference sequence). Trimming pared 4 bases from V and 1 base from J, leaving 13 bases between. The CDR3 consists of 15 residues. CDR3 DNA sequence: TGTGCCAGCAGCTCGGGACACCTAGGGAACACTGAAGCTTTCTTT. Its translation is CASSSGHLGNTEAFF.

The gene calls are TRBV7-2 and TRBJ2-5, with TRBD2 matching over 8 bases. The CDR3 runs to 18 residues. V lost 0 bases to trimming and J lost 0 bases; unmatched junction nucleotides: 9. The germline V gene has CDR1 SGHTA and CDR2 FQGNSA. CDR3 nucleotide sequence: TGTGCCAGCAGCTTAGCCCCGCGTGGGCGGGGGGACCAAGAGACCCAGTACTTC. Encoded protein: CASSLAPRGRGDQETQYF.

The rearrangement links TRBV2 to TRBJ1-1, with D uncertain. Per germline, CDR1 SNHLY and CDR2 FYNNEI. V lost 2 bases to trimming and J lost 4 bases, with 8 bases between them. CDR3 length: 13 residues. This chain's CDR3 is CASSESTITEAFF. Written as DNA, the CDR3 is TGTGCCAGCAGTGAATCCACTATCACTGAAGCTTTCTTT.

The V gene is TRBV10-2, the J gene TRBJ1-1; no clear D. This CDR3 region has 13 residues. The germline gives CDR1 WSHSY, CDR2 SAAADI. V was cut by 7 bases and J by 6 bases, with 15 bases left in between. DNA of the CDR3: TGCGCCAGCACTGGTCCCTCGCGCGCTGAAGCTTTCTTT. Its protein product is CASTGPSRAEAFF.

This chain uses TRBV27 with TRBJ1-4; D not certain. Trimming shortened V by 6 bases and J by 0 bases, and 14 bases separated the two germline ends. CDR1 and CDR2 (germline): MNHEY, SMNVEV (reference sequence). The CDR3 sequence is 16 residues long. The CDR3 reads CASSTSFLATNEKLFF. CDR3 DNA sequence: TGTGCCAGCAGCACTTCCTTTTTGGCAACTAATGAAAAACTGTTTTTT.

The rearrangement links TRBV30 to TRBJ1-3; a weak D match, TRBD1 (5 bases). The germline V and J ends were trimmed by 5 bases and 0 bases, with 14 bases remaining between them. Per the germline V gene, CDR1 is GTSNPN and CDR2 is SVGIG (reference sequence). There are 15 residues in the CDR3. The CDR3 here is CAWGNDRISGNTIYF. The CDR3 DNA reads as TGTGCCTGGGGAAATGACAGAATCTCTGGAAACACCATATATTTT. The variable domain in full, completed from reference TRBV30 and TRBJ1-3, reads SQTIHQWPATLVQPVGSPLSLECTVEGTSNPNLYWYRQAAGRGLQLLFYSVGIGQISSEVPQNLSASRPQDRQFILSSKKLLLSDSGFYLCAWGNDRISGNTIYFGEGSWLTVV.

The V call is TRBV5-1, the J call TRBJ1-1; TRBD1 matches 7 bases. The V segment lost 3 bases and the J segment 3 bases; nucleotides outside the gene matches: 8. CDR1 and CDR2 (germline): SGHRS, YFSETQ. This CDR3 comprises 15 residues. CDR3 nucleotides: TGCGCCAGCAGCTCGTCAGGGGGGTGGGACACTGAAGCTTTCTTT. As protein: CASSSSGGWDTEAFF. Variable domain in full (rest from reference TRBV5-1 and TRBJ1-1): KAGVTQTPRYLIKTRGQQVTLSCSPISGHRSVSWYQQTPGQGLQFLFEYFSETQRNKGNFPGRFSGRQFSNSRSEMNVSTLELGDSALYLCASSSSGGWDTEAFFGQGTRLTVV.

The CDR3 DNA sequence: TGTGCCAGCAGCGCGCCGGACAGGGGATCGTACGAGCAGTACTTC. It codes for CASSAPDRGSYEQYF. This rearrangement joins TRBV7-9 to TRBJ2-7, with 9 bases aligning to TRBD1. In germline, CDR1 is SEHNR, CDR2 FQNEAQ (reference sequence). There are 15 residues in the CDR3. J lost 4 bases, V lost 5 bases, and 9 bases had no gene match.

V and J are TRBV3-1 (or the pseudogene TRBV3-2) and TRBJ1-2; 8 bases match TRBD1. The CDR3 totals 15 residues. Losses at the gene ends were 1 base for V and 7 bases for J; bases not matched to a gene: 8. CDR1 is LGHDT, CDR2 YNNKEL, per germline (reference sequence). CDR3 sequence (DNA): TGTGCCAGCAGCCAAGCCGGGACAGGCGGGGGTGGCTACACCTTC. Its translation: CASSQAGTGGGGYTF.

A single count supports this clone. This chain's CDR3 is CASSRLAGSYNEQFF. CDR3 coding DNA: TGTGCCAGCAGTAGACTAGCGGGGAGCTACAATGAGCAGTTCTTC. The chain uses TRBV27 and TRBJ2-1; 11 nucleotides agree with TRBD2. Unmatched junction bases numbered 3, after V lost 5 bases and J lost 3 bases. This CDR3 is built from 15 residues. Germline V CDR1 and CDR2: MNHEY, SMNVEV (reference sequence).

The chain combines TRBV19 with TRBJ2-7, with D possibly TRBD1 on 6 matching bases. There are 15 residues in the CDR3. V was clipped by 5 bases and J by 0 bases, with 14 bases between them. The germline V gene has CDR1 LNHDA and CDR2 SQIVND (reference sequence). CDR3: CASSQLTGSSYEQYF. The CDR3 DNA is TGTGCCAGTAGTCAGCTGACAGGCAGCTCCTACGAGCAGTACTTC.

The rearrangement uses TRBV27 and TRBJ2-1, with a possible D match to TRBD2 (5 bases). This CDR3 region has 14 residues. Trimming pared 5 bases from V and 1 base from J, leaving 9 bases between. The V gene's germline CDR1 is MNHEY and CDR2 SMNVEV (reference sequence). The CDR3 spells CASSLSGSYNEQFF. The CDR3 DNA reads as TGTGCCAGCAGTCTCAGCGGATCCTACAATGAGCAGTTCTTC.

The CDR3 nucleotides read TGCAGCTCCTTGAGAGGGGGACAGGGCACTGAAGCTTTCTTT. It codes for CSSLRGGQGTEAFF. The chain combines TRBV29-1 with TRBJ1-1; 9 nucleotides line up with TRBD1. There are 14 residues in the CDR3. Trimming removed 8 bases from V and 4 bases from J; junction bases left unmatched: 11. Germline values: CDR1 SQVTM, CDR2 ANQGSEA.

This chain uses TRBV6-5 with TRBJ2-3; 15 bases agree with TRBD2. Germline CDR1 and CDR2: MNHEY and SVGAGI. The length of the CDR3 is 15 residues. Trimming at V came to 4 bases and at J to 5 bases, leaving 1 base not matched to a gene. The CDR3 sequence: CASSWTSGRVDTQYF. The CDR3 nucleotides are TGTGCCAGCAGTTGGACTAGCGGGAGGGTAGATACGCAGTATTTT.

V is TRBV18 and J is TRBJ2-3; TRBD1 matches at 7 bases. Germline trimming cut 5 bases from V and 3 bases from J; bases unmatched to any gene: 14. In germline, CDR1 is KGHSH, CDR2 LQKENI. This CDR3 has 17 amino acids. CDR3 coding DNA: TGTGCCAGCTCATACGGACAGGCCGAGGAAGGGACAGATACGCAGTATTTT. Translating it yields CASSYGQAEEGTDTQYF.

The chain joins TRBV18 to TRBJ1-1; 8 nucleotides line up with TRBD1. V lost 3 bases and J lost 5; bases outside the gene matches: 11. The CDR3 contains 16 residues. Germline-derived CDR1 and CDR2 are KGHSH and LQKENI. CDR3 sequence reads: CASSPIAGGRLTEAFF. Here the CDR3 DNA reads TGTGCCAGCTCACCGATCGCAGGGGGCAGGTTAACTGAAGCTTTCTTT.

This rearrangement joins TRBV29-1 to TRBJ2-7; 8 bases agree with TRBD1. The CDR3 has 15 amino acids. Trimming took 3 bases from V and 6 from J; bases not matched to a gene: 13. CDR1 is SQVTM, CDR2 ANQGSEA, per germline. Written as DNA, the CDR3 is TGCAGCGTTGAGTCGTCAGGGGGCCGTGTTGGCGAGCAGTACTTC. Translated, it gives CSVESSGGRVGEQYF.